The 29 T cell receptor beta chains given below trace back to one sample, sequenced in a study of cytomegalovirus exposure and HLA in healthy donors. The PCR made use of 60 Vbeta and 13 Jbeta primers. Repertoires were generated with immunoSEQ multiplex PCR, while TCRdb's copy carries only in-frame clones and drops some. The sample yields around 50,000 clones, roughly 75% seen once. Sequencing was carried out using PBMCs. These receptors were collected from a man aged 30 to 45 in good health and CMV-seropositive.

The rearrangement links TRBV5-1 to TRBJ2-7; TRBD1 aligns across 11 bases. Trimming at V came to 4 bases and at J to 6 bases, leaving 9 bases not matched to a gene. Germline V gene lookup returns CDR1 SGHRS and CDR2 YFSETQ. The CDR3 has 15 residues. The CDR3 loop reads CASSLGQGVTSEQYF. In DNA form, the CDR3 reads TGCGCCAGCAGCCTGGGACAGGGGGTCACCAGCGAGCAGTACTTC.

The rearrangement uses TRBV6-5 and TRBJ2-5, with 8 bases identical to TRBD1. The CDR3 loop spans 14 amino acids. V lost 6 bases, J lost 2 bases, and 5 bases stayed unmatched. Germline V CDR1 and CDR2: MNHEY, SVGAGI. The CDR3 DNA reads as TGTGCCAGCAGGGAAAACAGGGGGCAAGAGACCCAGTACTTC. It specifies CASRENRGQETQYF.

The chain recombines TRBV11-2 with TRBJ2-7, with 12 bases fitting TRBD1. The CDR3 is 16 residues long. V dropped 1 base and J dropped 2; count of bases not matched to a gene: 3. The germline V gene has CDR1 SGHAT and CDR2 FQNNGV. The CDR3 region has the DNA TGTGCCAGCAGCTTAGTGGGACAGGGGGCGACCTACGAGCAGTACTTC. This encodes CASSLVGQGATYEQYF.

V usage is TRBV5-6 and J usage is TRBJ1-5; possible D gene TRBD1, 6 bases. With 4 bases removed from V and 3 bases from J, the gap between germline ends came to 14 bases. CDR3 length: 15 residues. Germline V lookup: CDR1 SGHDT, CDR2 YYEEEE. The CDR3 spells CASSPAGAPNQPQHF. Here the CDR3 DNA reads TGTGCCAGCAGCCCGGCAGGGGCTCCCAATCAGCCCCAGCATTTT.

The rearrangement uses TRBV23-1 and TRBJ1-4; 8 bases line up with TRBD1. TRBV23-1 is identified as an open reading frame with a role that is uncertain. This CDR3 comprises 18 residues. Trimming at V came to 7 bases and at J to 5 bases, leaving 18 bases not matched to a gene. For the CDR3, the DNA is TGCGCCAGCAAACAGAGGACAGGGCCCAAACTATTGAATGAAAAACTGTTTTTT. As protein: CASKQRTGPKLLNEKLFF.

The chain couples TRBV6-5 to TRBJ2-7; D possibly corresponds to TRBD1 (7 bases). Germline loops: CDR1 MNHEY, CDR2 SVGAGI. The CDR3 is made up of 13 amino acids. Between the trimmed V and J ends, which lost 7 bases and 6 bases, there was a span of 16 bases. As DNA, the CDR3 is TGTGCCAGCAATTTACAGGGGAGGAGCGAGCAGTACTTC. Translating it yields CASNLQGRSEQYF.

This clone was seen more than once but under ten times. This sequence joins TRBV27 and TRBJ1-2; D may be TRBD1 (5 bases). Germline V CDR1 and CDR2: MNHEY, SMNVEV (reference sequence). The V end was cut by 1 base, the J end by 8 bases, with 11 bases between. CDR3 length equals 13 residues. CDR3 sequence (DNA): TGTGCCAGCAGTTTATTAGGGGAGGGAGGCTACACCTTC. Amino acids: CASSLLGEGGYTF.

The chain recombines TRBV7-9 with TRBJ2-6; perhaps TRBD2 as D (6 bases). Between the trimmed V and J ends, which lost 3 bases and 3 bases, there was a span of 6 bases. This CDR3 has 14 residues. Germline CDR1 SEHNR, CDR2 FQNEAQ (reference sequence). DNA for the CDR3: TGTGCCAGCAGCTTGGAGGGTGGGGCCAACGTCCTGACTTTC. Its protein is CASSLEGGANVLTF.

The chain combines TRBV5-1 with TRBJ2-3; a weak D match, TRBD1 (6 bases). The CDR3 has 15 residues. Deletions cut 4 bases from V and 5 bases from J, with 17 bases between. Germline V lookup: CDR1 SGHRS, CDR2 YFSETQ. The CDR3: CASSLGNRDQDTQYF. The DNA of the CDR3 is TGCGCCAGCAGCCTGGGGAACAGGGACCAAGATACGCAGTATTTT. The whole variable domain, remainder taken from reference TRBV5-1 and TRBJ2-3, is KAGVTQTPRYLIKTRGQQVTLSCSPISGHRSVSWYQQTPGQGLQFLFEYFSETQRNKGNFPGRFSGRQFSNSRSEMNVSTLELGDSALYLCASSLGNRDQDTQYFGPGTRLTVL.

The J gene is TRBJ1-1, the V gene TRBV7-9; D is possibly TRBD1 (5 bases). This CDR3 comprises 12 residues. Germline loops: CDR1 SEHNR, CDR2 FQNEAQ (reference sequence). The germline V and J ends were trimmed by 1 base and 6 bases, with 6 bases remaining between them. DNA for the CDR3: TGTGCCAGCAGCTTAGAGACAGCTGAAGCTTTCTTT. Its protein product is CASSLETAEAFF.

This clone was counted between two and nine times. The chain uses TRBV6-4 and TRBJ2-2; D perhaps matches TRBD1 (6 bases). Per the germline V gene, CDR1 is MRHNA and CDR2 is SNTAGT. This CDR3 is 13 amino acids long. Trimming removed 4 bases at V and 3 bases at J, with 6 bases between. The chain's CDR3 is CASSGTDTGELFF. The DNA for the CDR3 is TGTGCCAGCAGTGGGACAGACACCGGGGAGCTGTTTTTT.

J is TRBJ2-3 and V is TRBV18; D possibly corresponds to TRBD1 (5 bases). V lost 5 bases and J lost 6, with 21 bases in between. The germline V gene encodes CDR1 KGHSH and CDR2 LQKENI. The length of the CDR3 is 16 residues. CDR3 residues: CASSTARQAQADTQYF. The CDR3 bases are TGTGCCAGCTCAACTGCTCGCCAGGCACAGGCCGATACGCAGTATTTT.

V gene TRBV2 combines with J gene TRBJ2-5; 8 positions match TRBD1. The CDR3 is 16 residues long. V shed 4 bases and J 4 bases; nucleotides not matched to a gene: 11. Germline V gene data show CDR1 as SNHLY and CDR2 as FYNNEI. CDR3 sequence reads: CASSGAQGGGSETQYF. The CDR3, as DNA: TGTGCCAGCAGTGGAGCACAGGGGGGCGGGTCAGAGACCCAGTACTTC.

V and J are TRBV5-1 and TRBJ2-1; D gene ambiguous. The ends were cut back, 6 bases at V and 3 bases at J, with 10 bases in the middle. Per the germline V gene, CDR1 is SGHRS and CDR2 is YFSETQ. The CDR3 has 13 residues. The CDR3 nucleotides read TGCGCCAGCAACCAGGAAAACTACAATGAGCAGTTCTTC. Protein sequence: CASNQENYNEQFF.

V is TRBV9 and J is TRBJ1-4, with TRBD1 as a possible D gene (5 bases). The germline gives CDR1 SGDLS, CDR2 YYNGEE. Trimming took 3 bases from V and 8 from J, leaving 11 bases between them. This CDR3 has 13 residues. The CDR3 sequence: CASSGGRGEKLFF. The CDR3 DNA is TGTGCCAGCAGCGGTGGTAGGGGCGAAAAACTGTTTTTT.

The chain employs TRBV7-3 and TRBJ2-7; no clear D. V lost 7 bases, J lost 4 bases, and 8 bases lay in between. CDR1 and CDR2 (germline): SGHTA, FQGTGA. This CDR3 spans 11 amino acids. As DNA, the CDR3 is TGTGCCAGCACCCCCACTTACGAGCAGTACTTC. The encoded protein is CASTPTYEQYF.

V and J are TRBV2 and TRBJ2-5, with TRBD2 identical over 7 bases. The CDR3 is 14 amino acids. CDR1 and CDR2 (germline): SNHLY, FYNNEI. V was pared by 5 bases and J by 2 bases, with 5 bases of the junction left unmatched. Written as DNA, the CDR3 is TGTGCCAGCAGTAGCAGCGGGGAACAAGAGACCCAGTACTTC. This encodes CASSSSGEQETQYF.

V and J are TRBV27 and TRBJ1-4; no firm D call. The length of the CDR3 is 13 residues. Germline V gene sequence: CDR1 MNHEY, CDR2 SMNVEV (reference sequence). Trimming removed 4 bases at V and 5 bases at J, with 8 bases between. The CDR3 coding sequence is TGTGCCAGCAGTTACCGGGAAAATGAAAAACTGTTTTTT. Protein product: CASSYRENEKLFF.

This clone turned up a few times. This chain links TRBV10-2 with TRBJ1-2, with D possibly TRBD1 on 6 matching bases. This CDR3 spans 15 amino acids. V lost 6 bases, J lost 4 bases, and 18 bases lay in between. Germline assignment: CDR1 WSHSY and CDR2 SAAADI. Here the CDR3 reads CASSAEGGLAYGYTF. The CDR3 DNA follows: TGCGCCAGCAGCGCTGAGGGGGGGCTGGCCTATGGCTACACCTTC.

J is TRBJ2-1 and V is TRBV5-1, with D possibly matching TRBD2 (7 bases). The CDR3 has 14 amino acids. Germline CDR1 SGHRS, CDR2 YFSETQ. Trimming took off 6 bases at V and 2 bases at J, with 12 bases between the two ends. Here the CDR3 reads CASNLRGPYNEQFF. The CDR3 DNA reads TGCGCCAGCAACCTGCGGGGGCCCTACAATGAGCAGTTCTTC. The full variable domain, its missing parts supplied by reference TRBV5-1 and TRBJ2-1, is KAGVTQTPRYLIKTRGQQVTLSCSPISGHRSVSWYQQTPGQGLQFLFEYFSETQRNKGNFPGRFSGRQFSNSRSEMNVSTLELGDSALYLCASNLRGPYNEQFFGPGTRLTVL.

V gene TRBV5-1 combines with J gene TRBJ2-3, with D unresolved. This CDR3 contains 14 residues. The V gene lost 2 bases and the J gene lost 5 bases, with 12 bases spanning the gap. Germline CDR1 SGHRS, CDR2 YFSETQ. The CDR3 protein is CASSFLVSGDTQYF. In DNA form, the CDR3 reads TGCGCCAGCAGCTTTCTGGTGTCGGGAGATACGCAGTATTTT.

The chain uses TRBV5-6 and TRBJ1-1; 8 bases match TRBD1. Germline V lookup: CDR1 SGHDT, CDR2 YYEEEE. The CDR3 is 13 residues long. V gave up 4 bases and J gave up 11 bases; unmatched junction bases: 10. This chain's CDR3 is CASSPDRGNGAFF. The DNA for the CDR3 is TGTGCCAGCAGCCCCGACAGGGGCAATGGGGCTTTCTTT.

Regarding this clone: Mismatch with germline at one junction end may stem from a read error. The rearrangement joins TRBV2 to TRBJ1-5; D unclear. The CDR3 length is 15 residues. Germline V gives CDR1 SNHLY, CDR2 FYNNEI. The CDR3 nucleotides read TGTGCCAGCAGTGAAAGCGGGGTCCCGAGGCAGCCCCAGAATTTT. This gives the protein CASSESGVPRQPQNF.

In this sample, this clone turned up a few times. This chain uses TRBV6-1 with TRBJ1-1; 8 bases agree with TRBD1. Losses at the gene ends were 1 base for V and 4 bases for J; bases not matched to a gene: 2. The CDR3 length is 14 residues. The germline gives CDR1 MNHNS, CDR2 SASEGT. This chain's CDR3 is CASSEGQGSTEAFF. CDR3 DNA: TGTGCCAGCAGTGAAGGACAGGGGAGCACTGAAGCTTTCTTT.

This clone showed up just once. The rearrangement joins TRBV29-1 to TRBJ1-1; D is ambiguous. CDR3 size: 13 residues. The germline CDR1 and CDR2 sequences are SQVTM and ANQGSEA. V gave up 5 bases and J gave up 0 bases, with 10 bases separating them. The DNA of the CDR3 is TGCAGCGTTCGGGGAAGAATGAACACTGAAGCTTTCTTT. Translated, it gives CSVRGRMNTEAFF.

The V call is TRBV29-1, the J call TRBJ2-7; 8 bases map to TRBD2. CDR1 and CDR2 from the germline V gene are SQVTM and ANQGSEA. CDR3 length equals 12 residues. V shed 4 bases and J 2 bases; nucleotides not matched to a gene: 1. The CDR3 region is CSVAGGAYEQYF. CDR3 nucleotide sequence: TGCAGCGTTGCGGGGGGGGCCTACGAGCAGTACTTC.

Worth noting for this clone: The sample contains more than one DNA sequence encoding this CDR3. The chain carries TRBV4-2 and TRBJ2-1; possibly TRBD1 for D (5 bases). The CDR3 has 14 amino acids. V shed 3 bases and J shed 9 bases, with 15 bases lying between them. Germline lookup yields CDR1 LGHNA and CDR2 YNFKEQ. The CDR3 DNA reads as TGTGCCAGCAGCCAGGAGCCAGGGATCGGTGAGCAGTTCTTC. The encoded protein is CASSQEPGIGEQFF.

CDR3 sequence reads: CAEPRQGRGNQPQHF. CDR3 DNA: TGCGCCGAACCCCGGCAGGGGAGGGGGAATCAGCCCCAGCATTTT. The chain carries TRBV10-1 and TRBJ1-5; tentative D call: TRBD1 (6 bases). The length of the CDR3 is 15 residues. Trimming took 11 bases from V and 4 from J, leaving 21 bases between them. The germline V gene encodes CDR1 WNHNN and CDR2 SYGVQD (reference sequence).

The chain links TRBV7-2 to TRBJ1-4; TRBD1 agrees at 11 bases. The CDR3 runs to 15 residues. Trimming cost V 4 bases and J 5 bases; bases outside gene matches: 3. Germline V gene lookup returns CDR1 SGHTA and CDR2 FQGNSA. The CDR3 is CASSWTGGRNEKLFF. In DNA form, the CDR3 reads TGTGCCAGCAGCTGGACAGGGGGCCGGAATGAAAAACTGTTTTTT.